Shown below are 31 T cell receptor beta chains from a single sample sequenced in a study of T cell changes during pregnancy in multiple sclerosis. Libraries were prepared by immunoSEQ multiplex PCR; TCRdb keeps only in-frame clonotypes and omits some of them. The sample shows 41,000 or so clones, 89% of them seen only once. The specimen was CD4+ T cells from peripheral blood mononuclear cells, collected in the first trimester of pregnancy. These receptors all stem from a female donor with multiple sclerosis, enrolled in a pregnancy study.

V is TRBV7-8 and J is TRBJ2-4; TRBD1 aligns across 9 bases. There are 16 residues in the CDR3. V lost 2 bases and J lost 0; bases outside the gene matches: 2. The germline gives CDR1 SGHVS, CDR2 FQNEAQ. The CDR3 nucleotides are TGTGCCAGCAGCTTACGACAGGGGGAAGCCAAAAACATTCAGTACTTC. Amino acid sequence: CASSLRQGEAKNIQYF.

This rearrangement joins TRBV29-1 to TRBJ1-3, with TRBD1 identical over 8 bases. Germline V gene lookup returns CDR1 SQVTM and CDR2 ANQGSEA. The CDR3 length is 15 residues. Trimming took 4 bases from V and 0 from J; bases not matched to a gene: 5. The DNA of the CDR3 is TGCAGCGTTGGGGGGGACAGGTTCTCTGGAAACACCATATATTTT. Its protein is CSVGGDRFSGNTIYF.

The J gene is TRBJ2-2, the V gene TRBV5-1, with 16 bases identical to TRBD2. The CDR3 totals 19 residues. Trimming removed 4 bases from V and 3 bases from J; junction bases left unmatched: 9. In germline, CDR1 is SGHRS, CDR2 YFSETQ. In DNA form, the CDR3 reads TGCGCCAGCAGCAAACGCCCGGGACTAGCGGGAGGGGACACCGGGGAGCTGTTTTTT. Amino acids: CASSKRPGLAGGDTGELFF.

In DNA, the CDR3 is TGCAGCGCGGCAGGGGGAGAGACCCAGTACTTC. Its protein product is CSAAGGETQYF. The rearrangement uses TRBV29-1 and TRBJ2-5; TRBD1 matches 7 bases. The V and J ends lost 7 bases and 4 bases, in that order; junction bases with no gene match: 3. Germline CDR1 SQVTM, CDR2 ANQGSEA. The CDR3 extends over 11 amino acids.

The rearrangement joins TRBV5-1 to TRBJ2-7, with TRBD1 identical over 9 bases. The CDR3 is 16 residues long. V lost 3 bases and J lost 5; bases outside the gene matches: 12. The germline V gene has CDR1 SGHRS and CDR2 YFSETQ. The CDR3 region is CASSYTGTGYTNEQYF. The CDR3 nucleotides are TGCGCCAGCAGCTACACCGGGACAGGGTATACGAACGAGCAGTACTTC. Together with reference TRBV5-1 and TRBJ2-7, the CDR3 gives the full variable domain: KAGVTQTPRYLIKTRGQQVTLSCSPISGHRSVSWYQQTPGQGLQFLFEYFSETQRNKGNFPGRFSGRQFSNSRSEMNVSTLELGDSALYLCASSYTGTGYTNEQYFGPGTRLTVT.

This chain joins TRBV7-3 and TRBJ2-2, with 14 bases that match TRBD2. The CDR3 consists of 19 residues. Germline V gene lookup returns CDR1 SGHTA and CDR2 FQGTGA. The trim removed 5 bases at V and 5 bases at J, leaving 13 bases unmatched. Written as DNA, the CDR3 is TGTGCCAGCAGCCTCTTGGGGACTAGCGGGAGTAGTCCGACCGGGGAGCTGTTTTTT. Protein product: CASSLLGTSGSSPTGELFF. Supplemented by reference TRBV7-3 and TRBJ2-2, the full variable domain reads GAGVSQTPSNKVTEKGKYVELRCDPISGHTALYWYRQSLGQGPEFLIYFQGTGAADDSGLPNDRFFAVRPEGSVSTLKIQRTERGDSAVYLCASSLLGTSGSSPTGELFFGEGSRLTVL.

The chain joins TRBV4-1 to TRBJ1-4; D is unresolved. CDR3 size: 17 residues. V was pared by 4 bases and J by 0 bases, with 15 bases between. Germline V gene sequence: CDR1 MGHRA, CDR2 YSYEKL. The CDR3 bases are TGCGCCAGCAGCCCTCGAGGCGTTGGAGCAACTAATGAAAAACTGTTTTTT. As protein: CASSPRGVGATNEKLFF.

This rearrangement joins TRBV5-1 to TRBJ1-4; TRBD1 matches 9 bases. V shed 4 bases and J 4 bases; nucleotides not matched to a gene: 5. Germline-derived CDR1 and CDR2 are SGHRS and YFSETQ. The CDR3 is 15 amino acids. CDR3 sequence (DNA): TGCGCCAGCAGCATACAGGGGGCCCTTAATGAAAAACTGTTTTTT. It is translated as CASSIQGALNEKLFF.

This clone was detected only a few times. The chain couples TRBV27 to TRBJ2-7, with D perhaps TRBD1 (6 bases). V was shortened by 5 bases and J by 7 bases, with 21 bases between the two germline ends. Germline V gene data show CDR1 as MNHEY and CDR2 as SMNVEV (reference sequence). This CDR3 spans 15 amino acids. CDR3 residues: CASSPPRQGSREQYF. For the CDR3, the DNA is TGTGCCAGCAGTCCCCCACGTCAGGGGTCGCGGGAGCAGTACTTC.

The chain links TRBV28 to TRBJ2-1, with TRBD2 matching over 10 bases. Per the germline V gene, CDR1 is MDHEN and CDR2 is SYDVKM. The CDR3 is 13 amino acids. With 8 bases clipped from V and 9 bases from J, the junction kept 7 bases outside the gene matches. The CDR3 DNA follows: TGTGCCAGCCTGACTAGCGGGTCAAGTGAGCAGTTCTTC. Residues: CASLTSGSSEQFF.

This chain connects TRBV28 to TRBJ1-4; no reliable D call. V dropped 5 bases and J dropped 0 bases, with 7 bases sitting between them. This CDR3 comprises 14 residues. Germline-derived CDR1 and CDR2 are MDHEN and SYDVKM. CDR3 protein: CASSRYATNEKLFF. The CDR3 region has the DNA TGTGCCAGCAGTCGGTATGCAACTAATGAAAAACTGTTTTTT.

The rearrangement joins TRBV11-3 to TRBJ2-6, with D unclear. The CDR3 spans 17 residues. The V gene's germline CDR1 is SGHNT and CDR2 YENEEA. Between the trimmed V and J ends, which lost 0 bases and 0 bases, there was a span of 9 bases. The CDR3 loop is CASSLDLLRSGANVLTF. The CDR3 nucleotides read TGTGCCAGCAGCTTAGATCTCCTTCGCTCTGGGGCCAACGTCCTGACTTTC.

This clone was counted between two and nine times. The V gene is TRBV11-1, the J gene TRBJ1-1; a possible D gene is TRBD1 (5 bases). CDR3 length equals 14 residues. V lost 6 bases to trimming and J lost 0 bases, with 11 bases between them. The germline V gene has CDR1 SGHAT and CDR2 FQDESV (reference sequence). The CDR3 coding sequence is TGTGCCAGCAGGGAGGGGATAATGAACACTGAAGCTTTCTTT. Its protein product is CASREGIMNTEAFF.

This rearrangement joins TRBV4-2 to TRBJ2-2; TRBD2 aligns across 8 bases. From germline, CDR1 is LGHNA and CDR2 YNFKEQ. This CDR3 comprises 17 residues. Trimming removed 0 bases from V and 6 bases from J; junction bases left unmatched: 9. The CDR3 nucleotides read TGTGCCAGCAGCCAAGAGACGGGAGGGCTCCGGGCCGGGGAGCTGTTTTTT. As protein: CASSQETGGLRAGELFF.

This chain links TRBV6-1 with TRBJ1-5, with D maybe TRBD1 (6 bases). The V end lost 9 bases, the J end lost 9 bases, and 24 bases lay between the germline ends. CDR3 length equals 15 residues. CDR1 and CDR2 from the germline V gene are MNHNS and SASEGT. Written as DNA, the CDR3 is TGTGCCAGTATTAACAGGGATCGGCAAGAGGGGCCCCAGCATTTT. This encodes CASINRDRQEGPQHF.

The chain joins TRBV29-1 to TRBJ2-1, with 10 bases matching TRBD2. With 7 bases clipped from V and 5 bases from J, the junction kept 5 bases outside the gene matches. Germline CDR1 is SQVTM and CDR2 is ANQGSEA. CDR3 length equals 13 residues. The CDR3 is CSDMTSGHNEQFF. CDR3 coding DNA: TGCAGCGACATGACTAGCGGGCACAATGAGCAGTTCTTC.

The chain combines TRBV5-4 with TRBJ2-2; TRBD2 matches 16 bases. The CDR3 runs 18 residues. With 3 bases clipped from V and 1 base from J, the junction kept 3 bases outside the gene matches. Germline CDR1 is SGHNT and CDR2 is YYREEE (reference sequence). This chain's CDR3 is CASSSGLAGGMNTGELFF. For the CDR3, the DNA is TGTGCCAGCAGCTCGGGACTAGCGGGAGGGATGAACACCGGGGAGCTGTTTTTT.

J is TRBJ1-1 and V is TRBV18; tentative D call: TRBD1 (6 bases). The CDR3 has 14 residues. Trimming took off 5 bases at V and 6 bases at J, with 16 bases between the two ends. From germline, CDR1 is KGHSH and CDR2 LQKENI. In DNA form, the CDR3 reads TGTGCCAGCTCAACAAAGACAGGCAATTCTGAAGCTTTCTTT. This codes for CASSTKTGNSEAFF.

The gene calls are TRBV5-1 and TRBJ1-5; 8 nucleotides match TRBD1. Germline CDR1 SGHRS, CDR2 YFSETQ. CDR3 length: 16 amino acids. With 0 bases clipped from V and 6 bases from J, the junction kept 8 bases outside the gene matches. The CDR3 DNA follows: TGCGCCAGCAGCTTGGGGACAGGGACGCGCGTTCAGCCCCAGCATTTT. It codes for CASSLGTGTRVQPQHF.

This sequence joins TRBV5-5 and TRBJ2-2; 7 bases match TRBD2. J lost 5 bases, V lost 5 bases, and 9 bases had no gene match. Germline-derived CDR1 and CDR2 are SGHKS and YYEKEE (reference sequence). The CDR3 consists of 15 residues. The CDR3 DNA is TGTGCCAGCAGAGTGGGAGGGCGGCGGACCGGGGAGCTGTTTTTT. Encoded protein: CASRVGGRRTGELFF.

The J gene is TRBJ2-2, the V gene TRBV9; a weak D match, TRBD2 (5 bases). Germline CDR1 and CDR2: SGDLS and YYNGEE. With 3 bases removed from V and 1 base from J, the gap between germline ends came to 10 bases. CDR3 length: 15 residues. As DNA, the CDR3 is TGTGCCAGCAGCGGACAACTAGTGAACACCGGGGAGCTGTTTTTT. This encodes CASSGQLVNTGELFF.

The chain uses TRBV7-2 and TRBJ1-1; the match to TRBD1 covers 9 bases. V was pared by 2 bases and J by 10 bases, with 2 bases of the junction left unmatched. This CDR3 comprises 12 residues. CDR1 SGHTA and CDR2 FQGNSA come from the germline V gene. For the CDR3, the DNA is TGTGCCAGCAGCTTACAGGACAGGGGAGCTTTCTTT. This sequence encodes CASSLQDRGAFF. Full variable domain (missing parts from reference TRBV7-2 and TRBJ1-1): GAGVSQSPSNKVTEKGKDVELRCDPISGHTALYWYRQSLGQGLEFLIYFQGNSAPDKSGLPSDRFSAERTGGSVSTLTIQRTQQEDSAVYLCASSLQDRGAFFGQGTRLTVV.

The chain uses TRBV19 and TRBJ1-2, with D maybe TRBD1 (6 bases). The CDR3 loop spans 13 amino acids. V lost 5 bases and J lost 5, with 12 bases in between. Germline-derived CDR1 and CDR2 are LNHDA and SQIVND (reference sequence). The CDR3: CASSSTGQYGYTF. The CDR3 DNA is TGTGCCAGTAGTTCGACAGGACAGTATGGCTACACCTTC.

The chain joins TRBV6-1 to TRBJ2-2, with D perhaps matching TRBD1 (6 bases). Germline-derived CDR1 and CDR2 are MNHNS and SASEGT. The CDR3 length is 15 residues. V shed 3 bases and J shed 1 base, with 9 bases lying between them. CDR3 region: CASSDGTLNTGELFF. In DNA, the CDR3 is TGTGCCAGCAGTGACGGGACATTGAACACCGGGGAGCTGTTTTTT.

CDR3 residues: CASSLLGGPQETQYF. The CDR3 region has the DNA TGCGCCAGCAGCTTGTTGGGAGGGCCTCAAGAGACCCAGTACTTC. This chain uses TRBV5-1 with TRBJ2-5, with 7 bases fitting TRBD2. Looked up from germline, CDR1 is SGHRS and CDR2 is YFSETQ. Losses at the gene ends were 1 base for V and 2 bases for J; bases not matched to a gene: 5. This CDR3 spans 15 amino acids.

By share, this clone ranks as medium-sized (0.01 to 0.1%). The rearrangement joins TRBV27 to TRBJ1-5, with a tentative D call TRBD1 (6 bases). Germline values: CDR1 MNHEY, CDR2 SMNVEV (reference sequence). Deletions cut 5 bases from V and 6 bases from J, with 17 bases between. CDR3 length: 15 amino acids. The CDR3, as DNA: TGTGCCAGCAGTACACAGGGACGGGTCGGTCAGCCCCAGCATTTT. Translating gives CASSTQGRVGQPQHF.

This rearrangement joins TRBV19 to TRBJ2-7; the match to TRBD2 covers 8 bases. V lost 5 bases and J lost 5; bases outside the gene matches: 8. From germline, CDR1 is LNHDA and CDR2 SQIVND (reference sequence). This CDR3 comprises 14 residues. The DNA of the CDR3 is TGTGCCAGTAGTGCCGGGACTAGATCCCACGAGCAGTACTTC. This codes for CASSAGTRSHEQYF.

This clone was recorded once. The chain is built from TRBV7-9 and TRBJ2-7; D might be TRBD2 (6 bases). In germline, CDR1 is SEHNR, CDR2 FQNEAQ (reference sequence). V lost 3 bases to trimming and J lost 2 bases, with 17 bases between them. The CDR3 contains 16 residues. The CDR3 sequence is CASSFLVGGVPYEQYF. The CDR3, as DNA: TGTGCCAGCAGCTTCTTAGTCGGCGGGGTCCCCTACGAGCAGTACTTC.

On this clone itself: At one boundary the junction diverges from the germline segment, which might be a read error. The rearrangement joins TRBV7-7 to TRBJ2-1; 8 bases map to TRBD2. The CDR3 loop spans 15 amino acids. Germline-derived CDR1 and CDR2 are SSHAT and FNYEAQ (reference sequence). CDR3 in DNA: TGTGCTAGCAGCTTAGGGAGCGGGAGTGGCAATGAGCAGTTCTTC. Its translation: CASSLGSGSGNEQFF.

This rearrangement joins TRBV15 to TRBJ2-1; 10 nucleotides match TRBD2. The CDR3 extends over 21 amino acids. J lost 4 bases, V lost 0 bases, and 18 bases had no gene match. The germline V gene has CDR1 LNHNV and CDR2 YYDKDF (reference sequence). The CDR3 coding sequence is TGTGCCACCAGCAGAGAAGCGGGAGGGGTCCTCTCCCCGGCCGGGTACAATGAGCAGTTCTTC. Its translation is CATSREAGGVLSPAGYNEQFF.

The CDR3 sequence: CATRTGVHTEAFF. In DNA form, the CDR3 reads TGTGCGACCCGGACAGGGGTTCACACTGAAGCTTTCTTT. The chain links TRBV15 to TRBJ1-1; 9 nucleotides line up with TRBD1. The CDR3 runs 13 residues. CDR1 and CDR2 (germline): LNHNV, YYDKDF (reference sequence).